This T cell receptor beta chain originates from a study of cytomegalovirus exposure and HLA in healthy donors. Overall study: Unique TCRs numbering some 80 million, obtained from HLA-typed donors, made up an early data release.

The primer mix had 60 Vbeta and 13 Jbeta primers. The table came from immunoSEQ multiplex PCR; TCRdb's copy has only in-frame clones and leaves some out. Here the sample spans around 120,000 clones, over 75% being singletons. CDR3 length equals 14 residues. V was clipped by 0 bases and J by 6 bases, with 12 bases between them. CDR1 SGDLS and CDR2 YYNGEE come from the germline V gene. In the case of this clone: The antigen remains undetermined.

Study results and limitations: Most of the TCR beta V segments (in an earlier analysis) were productive either about 87% or about 30% of the time. TRBV6-2, TRBV6-3 and other indistinguishable V segments were excluded. In a later analysis, HLA-associated beta chains showed higher expansion and lower generation probabilities than comparable chains.

This chain uses TRBV9 with TRBJ1-2; tentatively, D is TRBD1 (5 bases). This sequence originates from a woman in her 40s in good health and CMV-seropositive. Sequencing was carried out using PBMCs. DNA of the CDR3: TGTGCCAGCAGCGTAGGGATTGGGGCTAATGGCTACACCTTC. Protein sequence: CASSVGIGANGYTF.